Here is one T cell receptor (beta chain) with its context. Its antigen is as yet unknown. Assay: immunoSEQ multiplex PCR; the TCRdb copy retains only in-frame clones and omits some. This table has about 1.5 million clones, around 98% appearing once. The data stem from a study of shared clonotypes between healthy human individuals. Study-wide context: The donor pool was made up of a couple of women and a few men aged 18 to 49.

Germline CDR1 is SEHNR and CDR2 is FQNEAQ (reference sequence). Trimming pared 5 bases from V and 6 bases from J, leaving 14 bases between. The CDR3 extends over 14 amino acids. Adult Caucasians living in Nashville, Tennessee made up all of the donors. Notes on the study in general: Donor clonotype sharing was expected to depend on sequencing depth.

The sample comprised naive CD4+ T cells sorted from blood. Subset denoted: CD45RA+ positively selected. The chain joins TRBV7-9 to TRBJ2-1; D is unresolved. The sequence came from a man aged 30-40 years in good health. As DNA, the CDR3 is TGTGCCAGCAGCCCAGGTTCGTATGTCAATGAGCAGTTCTTC. This translates into CASSPGSYVNEQFF.